This TCR beta chain was documented in a study of regulatory T cells in long-lasting Graves disease. Study at large: Patients newly diagnosed with Graves' had been on antithyroid drugs for under 3 months. Notes on the study in general: Preferential use of TRBV28, TRBJ1-2 and TRBJ2-5 was seen in persistent disease.

The length of the CDR3 is 14 residues. The germline V and J ends were trimmed by 0 bases and 13 bases, with 13 bases remaining between them. Germline lookup yields CDR1 SNHLY and CDR2 FYNNEI. This clonotype was detected many times. Antigen: not known. Both iRepertoire HTBI primers and Arm-PCR of CDR3 regions were used to build the TCR beta libraries. TCRdb passed the multiplex PCR reads through MiXCR, listing each CDR3 protein once. The sample yields about 530,000 distinct CDR3 sequences, more than 15% seen once. Time point in this sample: newly diagnosed GD, antithyroid drugs for less than 3 months. Researchers made the TCR library from RNA that was extracted from PBMCs. Doctors identified Graves' disease using the American Thyroid Association guidelines. These data were also reused for a study on T cells in Graves' hyperthyroidism and ophthalmopathy. From that study: Patients showing uncontrolled infection, other autoimmune disease, pregnancy or lactation were ineligible.

The source was peripheral blood mononuclear cells (PBMCs), collected at new diagnosis, from a patient treated with antithyroid drugs. This rearrangement joins TRBV2 to TRBJ1-6; D is unresolved. The receptor was isolated from a woman aged 40 to 65 with Graves disease. The CDR3 loop is CASSEAPRQGPLHF. CDR3 DNA: TGTGCCAGCAGTGAAGCTCCCCGACAAGGCCCCCTCCACTTT.